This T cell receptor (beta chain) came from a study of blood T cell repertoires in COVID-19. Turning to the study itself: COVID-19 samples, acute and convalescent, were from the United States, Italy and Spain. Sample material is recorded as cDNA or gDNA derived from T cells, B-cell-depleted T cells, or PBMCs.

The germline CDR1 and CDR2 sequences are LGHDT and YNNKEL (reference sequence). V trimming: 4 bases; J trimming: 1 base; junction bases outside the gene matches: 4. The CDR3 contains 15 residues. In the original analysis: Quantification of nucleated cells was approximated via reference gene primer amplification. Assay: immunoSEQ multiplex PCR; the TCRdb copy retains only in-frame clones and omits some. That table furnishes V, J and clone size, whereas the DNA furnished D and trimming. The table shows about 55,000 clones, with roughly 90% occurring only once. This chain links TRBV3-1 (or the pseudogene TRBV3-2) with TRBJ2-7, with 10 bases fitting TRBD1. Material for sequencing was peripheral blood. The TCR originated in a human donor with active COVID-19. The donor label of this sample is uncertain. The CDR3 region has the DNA TGTGCCAGCAGCCCCGGGACAGGGGTGTCCTACGAGCAGTACTTC. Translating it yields CASSPGTGVSYEQYF.